This paragraph covers one T cell receptor (beta chain) sequence. The antigen is unknown. 13 Jbeta primers and 60 Vbeta primers were used for the PCR. TCRdb keeps only in-frame clones here, not all; method: immunoSEQ multiplex PCR. Here the sample spans about 240,000 clones, 75% to 85% being singletons. CDR1 and CDR2 (germline): SGHRS, YFSETQ. The J segment lost 5 bases and the V segment lost 0 bases, leaving 6 bases of the junction unmatched. The CDR3 loop spans 15 amino acids. The data are from a study of cytomegalovirus exposure and HLA in healthy donors. Broader study findings: There were a few CMV-associated chains whose specificity for CMV antigens was confirmed in vitro. Researchers had no immune exposure information except CMV serostatus available. Researchers reported from a later analysis that most CMV-associated TCR beta chains appeared HLA-restricted.

Though nominally healthy at sampling, donors likely had unrecorded immune exposures. The TCR originated in an older woman in good health and CMV-seropositive. V gene TRBV5-1 combines with J gene TRBJ2-7; 9 positions agree with TRBD1. Sequencing was carried out using PBMCs. The CDR3 nucleotides read TGCGCCAGCAGCTTGGTAGGACAGGGGCCCCACGAGCAGTACTTC. Translating gives CASSLVGQGPHEQYF. The entire variable domain, with the rest obtained from reference TRBV5-1 and TRBJ2-7, is as follows: KAGVTQTPRYLIKTRGQQVTLSCSPISGHRSVSWYQQTPGQGLQFLFEYFSETQRNKGNFPGRFSGRQFSNSRSEMNVSTLELGDSALYLCASSLVGQGPHEQYFGPGTRLTVT.